The 27 T cell receptor beta chains below were found in one sample sequenced in a study of identical twins. TCRdb passed the 5' RACE reads through MiXCR, listing each CDR3 protein once. The sample yields 250,000 to 350,000 distinct CDR3 sequences, under 9% seen once. This same sample was also part of a study on yellow fever vaccine responses in identical twins.

Sequencing used memory (CD45RO+) T cells sorted from blood. These receptors all stem from a young woman in good health.

A few counts support this clonotype. The rearrangement joins TRBV7-7 to TRBJ2-1; 9 nucleotides agree with TRBD2. Germline CDR1 and CDR2: SSHAT and FNYEAQ (reference sequence). This CDR3 region has 15 residues. The ends lost 5 bases at V and 8 bases at J; junction bases unmatched: 10. CDR3 in amino acids: CASSPRAGGPDEQFF. The CDR3 nucleotides read TGTGCCAGCAGCCCTAGGGCGGGGGGGCCTGATGAGCAGTTCTTC. The entire variable domain, with the rest obtained from reference TRBV7-7 and TRBJ2-1, is as follows: GAGVSQSPRYKVTKRGQDVTLRCDPISSHATLYWYQQALGQGPEFLTYFNYEAQPDKSGLPSDRFSAERPEGSISTLTIQRTEQRDSAMYRCASSPRAGGPDEQFFGPGTRLTVL.

This clonotype has a count of ten or more. The rearrangement links TRBV12-3 or TRBV12-4 to TRBJ2-1; 11 bases match TRBD2. The CDR3 runs to 15 residues. Trimming removed 3 bases from V and 7 bases from J; junction bases left unmatched: 5. The CDR3 region is CASSFLAGGGNEQFF. CDR3 sequence (DNA): TGTGCCAGCAGTTTCCTAGCGGGAGGTGGTAATGAGCAGTTCTTC.

With regard to this clonotype: At one of its ends the junction is not consistent with the germline gene, which may arise from a read error. V gene TRBV6-1 combines with J gene TRBJ2-3; 9 bases line up with TRBD1. Per the germline V gene, CDR1 is MNHNS and CDR2 is SASEGT. The CDR3 is made up of 15 amino acids. The CDR3 bases are TGTGCCAGCAGGGGGACAGGGAACGGCACAAATACGCAGTATTTT. It translates to CASRGTGNGTNTQYF.

The gene calls are TRBV3-1 and TRBJ2-4, with no clear D. V lost 0 bases and J lost 4, with 7 bases in between. Germline V gives CDR1 LGHDT, CDR2 YNNKEL (reference sequence). This CDR3 has 14 amino acids. The DNA for the CDR3 is TGTGCCAGCAGCCAAGACCCTCTAAAAAACATTCAGTACTTC. Amino acid sequence: CASSQDPLKNIQYF.

The chain couples TRBV28 to TRBJ1-3; weak D call: TRBD1 (6 bases). Trimming pared 7 bases from V and 2 bases from J, leaving 15 bases between. CDR1 and CDR2 from the germline V gene are MDHEN and SYDVKM. This CDR3 is 15 amino acids long. CDR3 nucleotide sequence: TGTGCCAGCACATCAGGGGTATCTACTGGAAACACCATATATTTT. Protein product: CASTSGVSTGNTIYF.

This clonotype was detected ten times or more. The chain has TRBV20-1 and TRBJ2-2, with a tentative D call TRBD1 (7 bases). Trimming stripped 0 bases from V and 6 bases from J, with 20 bases between. Germline CDR1 reads DFQATT; CDR2 reads SNEGSKA (reference sequence). The CDR3 runs 17 residues. The CDR3 here is CSARDRRGEVWAGELFF. The CDR3, as DNA: TGCAGTGCTAGAGATCGCAGGGGGGAAGTCTGGGCCGGGGAGCTGTTTTTT.

This clonotype was counted only a few times. V usage is TRBV6-4 and J usage is TRBJ2-3; D gene ambiguous. CDR3 size: 14 residues. The V end was cut by 4 bases, the J end by 4 bases, with 12 bases between. Germline V lookup: CDR1 MRHNA, CDR2 SNTAGT. In DNA form, the CDR3 reads TGTGCCAGCAGTGGGGGAAGTGCTTCAGATACGCAGTATTTT. Translation gives CASSGGSASDTQYF.

The V and J genes are TRBV5-1 and TRBJ2-3; D possibly corresponds to TRBD1 (5 bases). The CDR3 is 15 amino acids. Trimming stripped 0 bases from V and 4 bases from J, with 12 bases between. Germline assignment: CDR1 SGHRS and CDR2 YFSETQ. This chain's CDR3 is CASSLGGQGPDTQYF. As DNA, the CDR3 is TGCGCCAGCAGCTTGGGCGGCCAGGGCCCAGATACGCAGTATTTT. Full variable domain (rest looked up from reference TRBV5-1 and TRBJ2-3): KAGVTQTPRYLIKTRGQQVTLSCSPISGHRSVSWYQQTPGQGLQFLFEYFSETQRNKGNFPGRFSGRQFSNSRSEMNVSTLELGDSALYLCASSLGGQGPDTQYFGPGTRLTVL.

Only a few counts were recorded for this clonotype. The chain uses TRBV27 and TRBJ2-7; TRBD2 matches 13 bases. CDR3 size: 15 residues. Germline V gives CDR1 MNHEY, CDR2 SMNVEV (reference sequence). Unmatched junction bases numbered 5, after V lost 6 bases and J lost 3 bases. CDR3 sequence reads: CASSSLAGGYYEQYF. The CDR3 DNA is TGTGCCAGCAGCTCACTAGCGGGAGGGTACTACGAGCAGTACTTC.

The chain joins TRBV6-1 to TRBJ2-6; no clear D gene. The V end lost 1 base, the J end lost 0 bases, and 10 bases lay between the germline ends. Per the germline V gene, CDR1 is MNHNS and CDR2 is SASEGT. The CDR3 has 17 amino acids. The CDR3 DNA reads as TGTGCCAGCAGTGAAGTGGTCAGTAGCTCTGGGGCCAACGTCCTGACTTTC. Its protein is CASSEVVSSSGANVLTF.

This clonotype has a handful of counts. CDR3 residues: CASSLWDGPQYF. The CDR3 region has the DNA TGTGCCAGCAGTTTATGGGACGGTCCCCAGTACTTC. The chain joins TRBV28 to TRBJ2-5, with D unresolved. V lost 0 bases, J lost 9 bases, and 8 bases lay in between. This CDR3 region has 12 residues. The germline gives CDR1 MDHEN, CDR2 SYDVKM. Drawing the rest from reference TRBV28 and TRBJ2-5, the complete variable domain is DVKVTQSSRYLVKRTGEKVFLECVQDMDHENMFWYRQDPGLGLRLIYFSYDVKMKEKGDIPEGYSVSREKKERFSLILESASTNQTSMYLCASSLWDGPQYFGPGTRLLVL.

This clonotype has a count of ten or more. The V call is TRBV15, the J call TRBJ1-5; D gene ambiguous. V was shortened by 4 bases and J by 1 base, with 8 bases between the two germline ends. This CDR3 region has 14 residues. Germline-derived CDR1 and CDR2 are LNHNV and YYDKDF (reference sequence). Here the CDR3 DNA reads TGTGCCACCAGCAATCAAGGAAGCAATCAGCCCCAGCATTTT. Protein sequence: CATSNQGSNQPQHF.

This clonotype appeared a few times. This chain connects TRBV6-2 or TRBV6-3 to TRBJ1-5; tentative D call: TRBD1 (6 bases). CDR3 length: 18 amino acids. Trimming took 7 bases from V and 0 from J, leaving 22 bases between them. Germline V gene data show CDR1 as MNHEY and CDR2 as SVGEGT. The CDR3 sequence: CASNSRDIGFNSNQPQHF. CDR3 DNA: TGTGCCAGCAACTCCCGGGACATTGGATTTAATAGCAATCAGCCCCAGCATTTT.

This clonotype has a handful of counts. The CDR3 DNA reads as TGCAGTGCTAGAAATAGCGGGGGGGCTCAGGATACGCAGTATTTT. As protein: CSARNSGGAQDTQYF. The V call is TRBV20-1, the J call TRBJ2-3, with 11 bases matching TRBD2. CDR3 length: 15 amino acids. Losses at the gene ends were 2 bases for V and 6 bases for J; bases not matched to a gene: 7. CDR1 is DFQATT and CDR2 is SNEGSKA in the germline V gene (reference sequence).

This sequence joins TRBV24-1 and TRBJ1-1; D is unresolved. The CDR3 contains 11 residues. Per the germline V gene, CDR1 is KGHDR and CDR2 is SFDVKD. The ends were cut back, 5 bases at V and 11 bases at J, with 11 bases in the middle. The CDR3 sequence is CATSVNRQAFF. CDR3 in DNA: TGTGCCACCAGTGTCAACCGTCAGGCTTTCTTT.

The sample holds a few counts of this clonotype. V and J are TRBV20-1 and TRBJ2-7; 10 bases are a match to TRBD2. CDR1 DFQATT and CDR2 SNEGSKA come from the germline V gene (reference sequence). J was trimmed by 4 bases and V by 6 bases; bases with no gene match: 15. The CDR3 covers 16 residues. CDR3 in amino acids: CSAEGLGAGGYYEQYF. The CDR3 DNA follows: TGCAGTGCGGAGGGGTTAGGAGCGGGAGGGTATTACGAGCAGTACTTC.

The chain couples TRBV10-3 to TRBJ2-1, with D uncertain. V was pared by 2 bases and J by 0 bases, with 8 bases between. In germline, CDR1 is ENHRY, CDR2 SYGVKD. This CDR3 comprises 15 residues. CDR3 sequence (DNA): TGTGCCATCAGTGAGATGTCTTCCTCCTACAATGAGCAGTTCTTC. It yields the protein CAISEMSSSYNEQFF.

This clonotype was counted only a few times. V gene TRBV2 combines with J gene TRBJ2-7; 12 bases are shared with TRBD1. The ends lost 6 bases at V and 6 bases at J; junction bases unmatched: 3. Germline V gene lookup returns CDR1 SNHLY and CDR2 FYNNEI. CDR3 size: 13 residues. The CDR3 is CASSRDRGLEQYF. CDR3 in DNA: TGTGCCAGCAGCCGGGACAGGGGGCTCGAGCAGTACTTC.

This clonotype appeared a few times. The chain couples TRBV11-3 to TRBJ1-1; no reliable D call. This CDR3 is 13 amino acids long. Germline CDR1 is SGHNT and CDR2 is YENEEA. Trimming took 4 bases from V and 5 from J, leaving 11 bases between them. The CDR3 is CASSSDTETEAFF. The CDR3 DNA follows: TGTGCCAGCAGCTCTGACACGGAAACTGAAGCTTTCTTT.

The chain joins TRBV6-1 to TRBJ2-7; D is ambiguous. Trimming left V 1 base short and J 8 bases short, with 3 bases between. The length of the CDR3 is 10 residues. CDR1 and CDR2 (germline): MNHNS, SASEGT. Here the CDR3 reads CASSEEQQYV. CDR3 DNA: TGTGCCAGCAGTGAAGAACAGCAGTACGTC.

This chain links TRBV28 with TRBJ2-7; 7 bases map to TRBD2. Germline values: CDR1 MDHEN, CDR2 SYDVKM. The CDR3 contains 11 residues. J gave up 6 bases and V 8 bases, and 4 bases lay outside the gene matches. CDR3 sequence (DNA): TGTGCCAGCTGGGGGGGGACCGAGCAGTACTTC. This encodes CASWGGTEQYF.

The chain combines TRBV28 with TRBJ1-6; D unresolved. CDR1 MDHEN and CDR2 SYDVKM come from the germline V gene. The CDR3 totals 15 residues. Trimming left V 8 bases short and J 1 base short, with 12 bases between. The CDR3 protein is CASGERSSYNSPLHF. In DNA, the CDR3 is TGTGCCAGCGGAGAAAGGAGTTCCTATAATTCACCCCTCCACTTT.

The sample holds many counts of this clonotype. The V gene is TRBV24-1, the J gene TRBJ2-3; D possibly matches TRBD1 or TRBD2 (5 bases each). This CDR3 has 17 amino acids. Per the germline V gene, CDR1 is KGHDR and CDR2 is SFDVKD. Trimming took 3 bases from V and 1 from J, leaving 16 bases between them. CDR3 coding DNA: TGTGCCACCAGTGATCCCCCCGGGACGGACCGCACAGATACGCAGTATTTT. Encoded protein: CATSDPPGTDRTDTQYF.

In this sample, this clonotype turned up many times. J is TRBJ1-1 and V is TRBV5-1; TRBD1 matches at 7 bases. The CDR3 runs 14 residues. Trimming removed 4 bases from V and 2 bases from J; junction bases left unmatched: 5. The germline V gene has CDR1 SGHRS and CDR2 YFSETQ. The DNA for the CDR3 is TGCGCCAGCAGCCCTGGGACAGCAAACACTGAAGCTTTCTTT. Translating it yields CASSPGTANTEAFF.

This clonotype was counted at least ten times. This chain links TRBV20-1 with TRBJ2-3; tentatively, D is TRBD1 or TRBD2 (5 bases each). CDR1 and CDR2 (germline): DFQATT, SNEGSKA (reference sequence). Trimming stripped 6 bases from V and 2 bases from J, with 9 bases between. This CDR3 has 12 residues. As DNA, the CDR3 is TGCAGTGCAGAAGGGACCACAGATACGCAGTATTTT. This encodes CSAEGTTDTQYF.

This clonotype was recorded at least ten times. The chain joins TRBV5-1 to TRBJ2-7; 11 nucleotides line up with TRBD2. Losses at the gene ends were 3 bases for V and 1 base for J; bases not matched to a gene: 9. The CDR3 contains 17 residues. Germline values: CDR1 SGHRS, CDR2 YFSETQ. For the CDR3, the DNA is TGCGCCAGCAGCTCTGGGACTAGCGGTTTCGGGTCCTACGAGCAGTACTTC. Translating gives CASSSGTSGFGSYEQYF.

This clonotype has at least ten counts. This sequence joins TRBV4-1 and TRBJ1-5; no firm D call. The germline V gene has CDR1 MGHRA and CDR2 YSYEKL. The CDR3 runs 15 residues. The V end was cut by 2 bases, the J end by 5 bases, with 13 bases between. In DNA, the CDR3 is TGCGCCAGCAGCCAATCGGTGCAACTTGATCAGCCCCAGCATTTT. This translates into CASSQSVQLDQPQHF.